This passage covers 25 T cell receptor beta chains from one sample sequenced in a study of control samples from healthy donors and cancer patients. Sequenced by immunoSEQ multiplex PCR; TCRdb stores in-frame clones only, minus some. The repertoire holds about 82,000 clones, approximately 94% seen once, with around 4.5% in the top ten. The specimen was blood. The receptors derive from a young woman in good health.

The CDR3 region is CASSGGANYGYTF. CDR3 in DNA: TGTGCCAGCAGTGGCGGGGCCAACTATGGCTACACCTTC. V gene TRBV6-4 combines with J gene TRBJ1-2, with D perhaps matching TRBD1 (5 bases). The CDR3 covers 13 residues. V was shortened by 4 bases and J by 2 bases, with 8 bases between the two germline ends. Germline loops: CDR1 MRHNA, CDR2 SNTAGT.

The chain carries TRBV6-2 or TRBV6-3 and TRBJ2-1, with TRBD1 as a possible D gene (7 bases). This CDR3 is 14 amino acids long. Trimming left V 2 bases short and J 7 bases short, with 12 bases between. CDR1 and CDR2 from the germline V gene are MNHEY and SVGEGT. The CDR3 DNA sequence: TGTGCCAGCAGTTACATCGCAGGGGGGAATGAGCAGTTCTTC. Translating gives CASSYIAGGNEQFF.

The gene calls are TRBV5-1 and TRBJ2-3, with 9 bases fitting TRBD2. The V and J ends lost 4 bases and 1 base, in that order; junction bases with no gene match: 4. The CDR3 covers 15 residues. CDR1 and CDR2 from the germline V gene are SGHRS and YFSETQ. This CDR3 reads CASSPRTSGTDTQYF. The CDR3 DNA reads TGCGCCAGCAGCCCACGGACTAGCGGCACAGATACGCAGTATTTT.

The V call is TRBV5-8, the J call TRBJ2-1; D is unresolved. Germline CDR1 is SGHTS and CDR2 is YDEGEE. V shed 2 bases and J shed 12 bases, with 9 bases lying between them. This CDR3 spans 11 amino acids. CDR3 amino acids: CASSFNGRQFF. In DNA form, the CDR3 reads TGTGCCAGCAGCTTTAACGGACGGCAGTTCTTC.

The chain links TRBV28 to TRBJ2-4, with 10 nucleotides matching TRBD2. The CDR3 has 14 residues. Per the germline V gene, CDR1 is MDHEN and CDR2 is SYDVKM. V lost 6 bases and J lost 9; bases outside the gene matches: 8. CDR3 amino acids: CASSPTSGIGIQYF. CDR3 nucleotide sequence: TGTGCCAGCAGCCCAACTAGCGGGATCGGCATTCAGTACTTC.

This chain uses TRBV4-2 with TRBJ2-7, with D tentatively TRBD2 (7 bases). The CDR3 sequence is 15 residues long. V was clipped by 0 bases and J by 7 bases, with 16 bases between them. Germline CDR1 LGHNA, CDR2 YNFKEQ. The CDR3 DNA reads TGTGCCAGCAGCCAAGATGTTGGGGGGGCTCGTGAGCAGTACTTC. Translating it yields CASSQDVGGAREQYF.

In this sample, this clone turned up a few times. The chain couples TRBV24-1 to TRBJ1-1; TRBD1 matches 8 bases. The CDR3 length is 17 residues. V shed 7 bases, J shed 2 bases, and the junction held 14 bases outside the gene matches. CDR1 and CDR2 from the germline V gene are KGHDR and SFDVKD. CDR3 nucleotides: TGTGCCACCAGAGGGAGAGGACAGGGCTCCACCAACACTGAAGCTTTCTTT. It is translated as CATRGRGQGSTNTEAFF.

This clone was detected only once. One junction end disagrees with the germline gene, perhaps due to a read error. The same CDR3 arises from other DNA sequences in this sample as well. This rearrangement joins TRBV10-2 to TRBJ1-5; D is uncertain. This CDR3 is 14 amino acids long. Germline V CDR1 and CDR2: WSHSY, SAAADI. CDR3 bases: TGCGCCAGCAGTGATAGGATGGCCAATCAACCCCAGCATTTT. This encodes CASSDRMANQPQHF.

The V gene is TRBV9, the J gene TRBJ2-3; weak D call: TRBD1 (7 bases). CDR3 length: 15 residues. V gave up 3 bases and J gave up 3 bases, with 14 bases separating them. CDR1 is SGDLS, CDR2 YYNGEE, per germline. The CDR3 DNA reads as TGTGCCAGCAGCGCAGGGGGAGGTACTACAGATACGCAGTATTTT. Encoded protein: CASSAGGGTTDTQYF.

The chain combines TRBV19 with TRBJ2-7; 11 nucleotides match TRBD1. The CDR3 has 16 residues. With 1 base clipped from V and 4 bases from J, the junction kept 6 bases outside the gene matches. Germline loops: CDR1 LNHDA, CDR2 SQIVND (reference sequence). CDR3 sequence: CASSIGAGTGGYEQYF. CDR3 sequence (DNA): TGTGCCAGTAGTATAGGCGCCGGGACAGGGGGATACGAGCAGTACTTC.

This chain links TRBV27 with TRBJ2-1; 7 nucleotides line up with TRBD1. Trimming took 1 base from V and 1 from J; bases not matched to a gene: 7. Germline CDR1 and CDR2: MNHEY and SMNVEV (reference sequence). CDR3 length: 17 residues. CDR3 amino acids: CASSLYGTDMSYNEQFF. DNA of the CDR3: TGTGCCAGCAGTTTATACGGGACAGATATGTCCTACAATGAGCAGTTCTTC.

CDR3 sequence (DNA): TGTGCCAGCCTACAGCTAAGCGGACAGAATGGCTACACCTTC. This codes for CASLQLSGQNGYTF. J is TRBJ1-2 and V is TRBV2, with D possibly TRBD1 on 6 matching bases. The length of the CDR3 is 14 residues. CDR1 and CDR2 (germline): SNHLY, FYNNEI. The V end lost 8 bases, the J end lost 6 bases, and 19 bases lay between the germline ends.

This chain connects TRBV7-6 to TRBJ2-1, with no clear D. The germline V and J ends were trimmed by 2 bases and 7 bases, with 3 bases remaining between them. The germline gives CDR1 SGHVS, CDR2 FNYEAQ. The CDR3 loop spans 11 amino acids. CDR3 sequence (DNA): TGTGCCAGCAGCTTAACAAATGAGCAGTTCTTC. Translation gives CASSLTNEQFF. Using reference TRBV7-6 and TRBJ2-1 for the parts outside the CDR3, the full variable domain is GAGVSQSPRYKVTKRGQDVALRCDPISGHVSLYWYRQALGQGPEFLTYFNYEAQQDKSGLPNDRFSAERPEGSISTLTIQRTEQRDSAMYRCASSLTNEQFFGPGTRLTVL.

This chain links TRBV27 with TRBJ2-2; a possible D gene is TRBD2 (6 bases). The CDR3 length is 17 residues. Germline CDR1 is MNHEY and CDR2 is SMNVEV (reference sequence). The ends were cut back, 5 bases at V and 7 bases at J, with 23 bases in the middle. CDR3 bases: TGTGCCAGCAGTACCAAGACTAGAAGGCCATCGGGCGGGGAGCTGTTTTTT. The encoded protein is CASSTKTRRPSGGELFF.

The J gene is TRBJ2-7, the V gene TRBV12-3 or TRBV12-4; no reliable D call. V dropped 6 bases and J dropped 5 bases, with 8 bases sitting between them. The CDR3 extends over 11 amino acids. In DNA, the CDR3 is TGTGCCAGCAGCCCCCTTCACGAGCAGTACTTC. It is translated as CASSPLHEQYF.

J is TRBJ2-5 and V is TRBV24-1; the D is unclear. The V gene lost 4 bases and the J gene lost 1 base, with 6 bases spanning the gap. This CDR3 spans 13 amino acids. CDR1 KGHDR and CDR2 SFDVKD come from the germline V gene. CDR3: CATSDMGQETQYF. DNA of the CDR3: TGTGCCACCAGTGACATGGGCCAAGAGACCCAGTACTTC.

The rearrangement uses TRBV4-2 and TRBJ2-1; TRBD2 agrees at 7 bases. The V segment lost 0 bases and the J segment 6 bases; nucleotides outside the gene matches: 8. CDR1 and CDR2 from the germline V gene are LGHNA and YNFKEQ. This CDR3 has 16 residues. CDR3 DNA sequence: TGTGCCAGCAGCCAAGATCTCGGGGCTAGCGGCAATGAGCAGTTCTTC. It translates to CASSQDLGASGNEQFF.

The rearrangement joins TRBV15 to TRBJ1-4; 10 nucleotides agree with TRBD1. This CDR3 has 14 residues. V lost 6 bases, J lost 7 bases, and 5 bases stayed unmatched. CDR1 and CDR2 (germline): LNHNV, YYDKDF (reference sequence). CDR3 sequence: CATRRQGAREKLFF. DNA of the CDR3: TGTGCCACCAGACGACAGGGGGCGCGTGAAAAACTGTTTTTT.

V gene TRBV10-2 combines with J gene TRBJ1-4; perhaps TRBD1 as D (6 bases). Per germline, CDR1 WSHSY and CDR2 SAAADI. The CDR3 contains 14 residues. V shed 4 bases and J shed 7 bases, with 13 bases lying between them. The CDR3 loop is CASSGGQWGEKLFF. The DNA for the CDR3 is TGCGCCAGCAGTGGGGGACAATGGGGTGAAAAACTGTTTTTT.

The chain uses TRBV11-3 and TRBJ2-3; TRBD2 matches at 9 bases. Germline CDR1 reads SGHNT; CDR2 reads YENEEA. The CDR3 contains 14 residues. Trimming took 3 bases from V and 3 from J; bases not matched to a gene: 1. The CDR3 loop reads CASSFSGGTDTQYF. Here the CDR3 DNA reads TGTGCCAGCAGCTTTAGCGGGGGTACAGATACGCAGTATTTT. Full variable domain (missing parts from reference TRBV11-3 and TRBJ2-3): EAGVVQSPRYKIIEKKQPVAFWCNPISGHNTLYWYLQNLGQGPELLIRYENEEAVDDSQLPKDRFSAERLKGVDSTLKIQPAELGDSAVYLCASSFSGGTDTQYFGPGTRLTVL.

The chain employs TRBV2 and TRBJ1-5; tentatively, D is TRBD1 (5 bases). CDR3 length: 13 amino acids. V was pared by 1 base and J by 4 bases, with 5 bases between. Germline V gives CDR1 SNHLY, CDR2 FYNNEI. In DNA form, the CDR3 reads TGTGCCAGCAGTGAAGAGGGGAATCAGCCCCAGCATTTT. It translates to CASSEEGNQPQHF.

The chain joins TRBV4-3 to TRBJ2-3, with 7 bases that match TRBD1. V lost 3 bases, J lost 8 bases, and 5 bases stayed unmatched. The CDR3 spans 13 residues. CDR1 is LGHNA, CDR2 YSLEER, per germline. CDR3 coding DNA: TGCGCCAGCAGCCAGGGACAGTATACTACGCAGTATTTT. It codes for CASSQGQYTTQYF.

The J gene is TRBJ1-2, the V gene TRBV6-1, with TRBD1 as a possible D gene (5 bases). The ends were cut back, 2 bases at V and 4 bases at J, with 8 bases in the middle. Germline CDR1 reads MNHNS; CDR2 reads SASEGT. This CDR3 region has 13 residues. This chain's CDR3 is CASSESGTYGYTF. In nucleotides, the CDR3 is TGTGCCAGCAGTGAATCCGGGACCTATGGCTACACCTTC.

The chain links TRBV24-1 to TRBJ2-1, with 12 bases lining up with TRBD2. Germline CDR1 KGHDR, CDR2 SFDVKD. V lost 5 bases to trimming and J lost 2 bases; unmatched junction nucleotides: 3. The CDR3 extends over 16 amino acids. The chain's CDR3 is CATSASSGRAYNEQFF. The CDR3 DNA sequence: TGTGCCACCAGTGCATCTAGCGGGAGGGCCTACAATGAGCAGTTCTTC.

V is TRBV15 and J is TRBJ2-7, with TRBD1 identical over 9 bases. CDR3 length: 15 residues. V gave up 4 bases and J gave up 2 bases; unmatched junction bases: 6. From germline, CDR1 is LNHNV and CDR2 YYDKDF (reference sequence). CDR3 DNA sequence: TGTGCCACCAGCACAGACAGGGGGGGGGCCTACGAGCAGTACTTC. It yields the protein CATSTDRGGAYEQYF.